Presented here are 8 T cell receptor beta chains from one specimen sequenced in a study of regulatory T cells in long-lasting Graves disease. The time point was: newly diagnosed GD, antithyroid drugs for less than 3 months. There was RNA extracted from PBMCs, and the TCR library was made from it. Researchers made TCR beta libraries by using iRepertoire HTBI primers and running Arm-PCR on CDR3 regions. TCRdb passed the multiplex PCR reads through MiXCR, listing each CDR3 protein once. The sample lists roughly 430,000 distinct CDR3 sequences; around 15% were seen once. This same sample was also part of a study on T cells in Graves' hyperthyroidism and ophthalmopathy.

The sequencing here drew on peripheral blood mononuclear cells (PBMCs), taken at new diagnosis, from a patient treated with antithyroid drugs. These receptors originate from a woman between 25 and 40 years old with Graves disease.

The chain combines TRBV20-1 with TRBJ2-7, with 13 bases identical to TRBD2. The CDR3 has 14 residues. CDR1 DFQATT and CDR2 SNEGSKA come from the germline V gene (reference sequence). The V segment lost 5 bases and the J segment 5 bases; nucleotides outside the gene matches: 6. CDR3 sequence reads: CSAGLAGVRDEQYF. CDR3 DNA sequence: TGCAGTGCTGGACTAGCGGGAGTCCGTGACGAGCAGTACTTC.

The rearrangement links TRBV19 to TRBJ2-5; D is possibly TRBD2 (5 bases). The CDR3 covers 15 residues. V was clipped by 5 bases and J by 4 bases, with 17 bases between them. Per the germline V gene, CDR1 is LNHDA and CDR2 is SQIVND (reference sequence). Here the CDR3 DNA reads TGTGCCAGTAGTGAGTTTACGGGATCCCCAGAGACCCAGTACTTC. It encodes CASSEFTGSPETQYF.

In its sample, this clonotype was seen many times. The chain joins TRBV27 to TRBJ1-6; D unclear. Trimming removed 11 bases from V and 9 bases from J, with 17 bases in between. The germline V gene has CDR1 MNHEY and CDR2 SMNVEV (reference sequence). The CDR3 consists of 13 residues. CDR3 bases: TGTGCCTCCTCGCCGGGTGTGGGTTCACCCCTCCACTTT. Its protein is CASSPGVGSPLHF.

This clonotype was seen many times. The gene calls are TRBV20-1 and TRBJ2-1, with 8 bases identical to TRBD2. The CDR3 totals 15 residues. The germline CDR1 and CDR2 sequences are DFQATT and SNEGSKA (reference sequence). Germline trimming cut 3 bases from V and 3 bases from J; bases unmatched to any gene: 7. CDR3 DNA: TGCAGTGCTAGGTCCCCCAGCGGGAGCTACAATGAGCAGTTCTTC. Encoded protein: CSARSPSGSYNEQFF.

This clonotype appeared a few times. The gene calls are TRBV6-2 or TRBV6-3 and TRBJ2-3; D not certain. The CDR3 extends over 13 amino acids. CDR1 and CDR2 (germline): MNHEY, SVGEGT. V lost 7 bases, J lost 5 bases, and 13 bases lay in between. CDR3 loop: CASTKWEGDTQYF. Written as DNA, the CDR3 is TGTGCCAGCACAAAGTGGGAAGGAGATACGCAGTATTTT.

This clonotype was recorded many times. The genes are TRBV27 and TRBJ2-1, with unresolved D. The length of the CDR3 is 12 residues. V shed 2 bases and J shed 5 bases, with 4 bases lying between them. Germline V CDR1 and CDR2: MNHEY, SMNVEV (reference sequence). In DNA form, the CDR3 reads TGTGCCAGCAGTTTACCGGACAATGAGCAGTTCTTC. It encodes CASSLPDNEQFF.

This clonotype was recorded at least ten times. The V and J genes are TRBV11-2 and TRBJ2-1; no clear D. The CDR3 totals 12 residues. The germline V gene has CDR1 SGHAT and CDR2 FQNNGV. Trimming removed 0 bases at V and 12 bases at J, with 9 bases between. CDR3 DNA: TGTGCCAGCAGCTTAGAGTTGGGTAGGCAGTTCTTC. It codes for CASSLELGRQFF.

This clonotype was detected only a few times. This rearrangement joins TRBV4-1 to TRBJ2-5, with D perhaps TRBD2 (7 bases). Between the trimmed V and J ends, which lost 4 bases and 5 bases, there was a span of 17 bases. The CDR3 has 15 amino acids. Germline V gene sequence: CDR1 MGHRA, CDR2 YSYEKL. As DNA, the CDR3 is TGCGCCAGCAGCCTCGAGGGGGGGTCCGGGGAGACCCAGTACTTC. Protein product: CASSLEGGSGETQYF.